This TCR beta chain was sequenced in a study of blood T cell repertoires in COVID-19. At the level of the study: Whether acute or convalescent, the COVID-19 samples came from the United States, Italy and Spain. From T cells, B-cell-depleted T cells, or PBMCs came the material, which was cDNA or gDNA.

The trim removed 3 bases at V and 6 bases at J, leaving 6 bases unmatched. Germline loops: CDR1 MDHEN, CDR2 SYDVKM. The CDR3 totals 14 residues. Original handling: Estimates of nucleated cell counts were drawn from the amplification of reference gene primers. Profiled with immunoSEQ multiplex PCR; TCRdb holds only in-frame clones, not every one. The D gene and trimming were derived from the DNA, and the V and J assignments and clone size from that table. Among approximately 30,000 clones listed, approximately 83% were seen once. Sequenced sample: peripheral blood. The sequence came from a human donor in a cohort sampled during active COVID-19. The chain uses TRBV28 and TRBJ2-7; 9 bases are shared with TRBD1. The CDR3 DNA reads TGTGCCAGCAGTTTTCGGGGACAGGGAACCGAGCAGTACTTC. Translating gives CASSFRGQGTEQYF.